This TCR beta chain was sequenced for a study of blood T cell repertoires in COVID-19. Across the whole study: Sites across the United States, Italy and Spain contributed samples from acute and convalescent COVID-19.

Trimming stripped 0 bases from V and 6 bases from J, with 14 bases between. The CDR3 covers 15 residues. Germline V lookup: CDR1 SGDLS, CDR2 YYNGEE. As processed by the authors: Reference gene primers were amplified, and this amplification served to estimate nucleated cell counts. TCRdb's table, derived via immunoSEQ multiplex PCR, lists solely in-frame clones and lacks some. V and J calls and clone size are given by that table; D and trimming were obtained from the DNA. The sample yields around 300,000 clones, roughly 91% seen once. This TCR came from a man aged 50 or older with active or convalescent COVID-19. The chain uses TRBV9 and TRBJ2-3, with D possibly TRBD2 on 6 matching bases. The material sequenced was peripheral blood. The CDR3: CASSVAGKRGDTQYF. CDR3 in DNA: TGTGCCAGCAGCGTAGCAGGGAAACGGGGGGATACGCAGTATTTT.